These T cell receptor beta chains were read from a single sample in a study of control samples from healthy donors and cancer patients. Profiled with immunoSEQ multiplex PCR; TCRdb holds only in-frame clones, not every one. There are around 30,000 clones in the sample; approximately 94% occur only once, and 6.6% lies in the top ten. The sequenced sample consisted of blood. The receptor source for this set is a man in his 60s in good health. Both conserved end residues are part of each CDR3. D genes are given only for firm matches. Size values are once, few and many counts, or a class for expanded clones, and some rows have none.

j_gene	v_gene	d_gene	abundance	CDR3aa	CDR3nt
TRBJ1-2	TRBV28	NA	NA	CASSLSPWAGYTF	TGTGCCAGCAGTTTATCACCTTGGGCAGGCTACACCTTC
TRBJ1-2	TRBV4-3	NA	NA	CASSQDRLYGYTF	TGCGCCAGCAGCCAAGACAGGCTATATGGCTACACCTTC
TRBJ1-5	TRBV11-2	NA	NA	CASSLDGDQPQHF	TGTGCCAGCAGCTTAGATGGGGACCAGCCCCAGCATTTT
TRBJ2-5	TRBV28	NA	once	CASSLPILGETQYF	TGTGCCAGCAGTTTGCCGATCCTCGGAGAGACCCAGTACTTC
TRBJ2-1	TRBV19	NA	once	CASIPRGASYNEQFF	TGTGCCAGTATACCACGGGGGGCCTCCTACAATGAGCAGTTCTTC
TRBJ1-1	TRBV6-5	NA	NA	CASSYSEGNTEAFF	TGTGCCAGCAGTTACTCCGAAGGGAACACTGAAGCTTTCTTT
TRBJ1-2	TRBV21-1	NA	NA	CASSKFPAAAPCGYTF	TGTGCCAGCAGCAAATTCCCTGCGGCAGCCCCGTGTGGCTACACCTTC
TRBJ1-2	TRBV9	NA	once	CASSVDLRQRAEGYTF	TGTGCCAGCAGCGTAGATCTAAGGCAGCGGGCGGAGGGCTACACCTTC
TRBJ2-7	TRBV5-1	NA	NA	CASSLEAGYYEQYF	TGCGCCAGCAGCTTGGAGGCAGGGTACTACGAGCAGTACTTC
TRBJ1-5	TRBV18	NA	NA	CASSPRGASNQPQHF	TGTGCCAGCTCACCACGGGGGGCTAGCAATCAGCCCCAGCATTTT
TRBJ1-2	TRBV3-1/TRBV3-2	NA	NA	CASSQVPETVYGYTF	TGTGCCAGCAGCCAAGTACCAGAGACAGTTTATGGCTACACCTTC